These 5 T cell receptor beta chains were all obtained from the same sample, sequenced in a study of T-cell reconstitution after alpha-beta-depleted transplantation in children. Unique molecular identifiers tagged the TCRbeta library. Each CDR3 protein is one row after TCRdb ran MiXCR on the PCR reads. The table has around 600,000 distinct CDR3 sequences, about 15% seen once. This specimen was PBMCs from the stem cell graft donor, taken from the stem cell graft. These TCRs come from a human donor who donated a stem cell graft to a child with acute myeloid leukemia.

Ten or more counts support this clonotype. The chain employs TRBV27 and TRBJ2-6; no clear D gene. The germline V gene encodes CDR1 MNHEY and CDR2 SMNVEV (reference sequence). Trimming cost V 3 bases and J 0 bases, with 9 bases left between them. This CDR3 region has 16 residues. CDR3 bases: TGTGCCAGCAGTTTTGGGCGGTCCTCTGGGGCCAACGTCCTGACTTTC. Its translation: CASSFGRSSGANVLTF.

There are many counts of this clonotype. This chain connects TRBV20-1 to TRBJ1-3, with TRBD1 matching over 10 bases. There are 13 residues in the CDR3. Germline loops: CDR1 DFQATT, CDR2 SNEGSKA (reference sequence). Trimming at V came to 4 bases and at J to 9 bases, leaving 6 bases not matched to a gene. CDR3 nucleotides: TGCAGTGCTACCGGGACAGGGGTCGGCACCATATATTTT. This encodes CSATGTGVGTIYF.

This clonotype was counted only a few times. The V and J genes are TRBV4-3 and TRBJ2-3; TRBD1 matches 7 bases. This CDR3 has 17 residues. Germline CDR1 is LGHNA and CDR2 is YSLEER. The V gene end was trimmed by 0 bases and the J gene end by 4 bases; junction bases not matched to a gene: 10. In DNA form, the CDR3 reads TGCGCCAGCAGCCAAGATTATGAGGGGGCGGTTGCAGATACGCAGTATTTT. Translating gives CASSQDYEGAVADTQYF.

This clonotype came up a few times. V usage is TRBV7-9 and J usage is TRBJ1-5; the D is unclear. From germline, CDR1 is SEHNR and CDR2 FQNEAQ (reference sequence). Deletions cut 6 bases from V and 2 bases from J, with 14 bases between. There are 15 residues in the CDR3. DNA of the CDR3: TGTGCCAGCAGTCTAGAGGCGGCAGGCAATCAGCCCCAGCATTTT. Translated, it gives CASSLEAAGNQPQHF.

This clonotype was observed a handful of times. This chain links TRBV9 with TRBJ1-4; D unresolved. Trimming took 4 bases from V and 6 from J, leaving 13 bases between them. Germline-derived CDR1 and CDR2 are SGDLS and YYNGEE. CDR3 length: 14 amino acids. CDR3 sequence (DNA): TGTGCCAGCAGCTTCAGCACCTCCGATGAAAAACTGTTTTTT. Its protein product is CASSFSTSDEKLFF.